Listed below are T cell receptor beta chains from one sample, sequenced in a study of blood T cell repertoires in COVID-19. The table came from immunoSEQ multiplex PCR; TCRdb's copy has only in-frame clones and leaves some out. Here the sample spans about 230,000 clones, 83% being singletons. Material: peripheral blood. These receptors originate from a woman in her 70s with active or convalescent COVID-19. CDR3s leave out the opening cysteine and the closing phenylalanine or tryptophan.

cdr3_aa	v_call
ASSFGKSGTYEQY	TRBV7-6
ASSTQGPGKLF	TRBV19
ASSGTGGWYEQY	TRBV19
ASSLEANTEAF	TRBV11-1
ASSVGWANTEAF	TRBV9
ASSFPSFGQPQH	TRBV6-2/TRBV6-3
ASSARGRNTEAF	TRBV4-2
ASSPGDRGGEKLF	TRBV5-1
ASSSVRSSDQETQY	TRBV5-5
ARSLRATSGGEAYEETQY	TRBV5-3
ASSSRLAGFGDTQY	TRBV5-4